The 6 T cell receptor beta chains listed next were all sequenced from one sample in a study of liver allograft versus peripheral blood T cells. Background on the study: Intrahepatic T cell receptor repertoires from transplanted livers were compared against repertoires in recipients' peripheral blood.

Via MiXCR, TCRdb re-called the reads, giving one row per CDR3 protein. The data hold some 7,000 distinct CDR3 sequences, with 16% observed a single time. The receptor source for this set is a human patient who had a liver transplant. The graft donor may have given rise to some T cells.

By its share, this clonotype is medium-sized. The chain recombines TRBV7-2 with TRBJ1-1; TRBD1 is a possible D gene (5 bases). Germline CDR1 is SGHTA and CDR2 is FQGNSA. The germline V and J ends were trimmed by 4 bases and 1 base, with 10 bases remaining between them. This CDR3 has 14 residues. The CDR3 reads CASSYRGGNTEAFF. CDR3 nucleotides: TGTGCCAGCAGCTATCGGGGCGGGAACACTGAAGCTTTCTTT. Using reference TRBV7-2 and TRBJ1-1 for the parts outside the CDR3, the full variable domain is GAGVSQSPSNKVTEKGKDVELRCDPISGHTALYWYRQSLGQGLEFLIYFQGNSAPDKSGLPSDRFSAERTGGSVSTLTIQRTQQEDSAVYLCASSYRGGNTEAFFGQGTRLTVV.

This clonotype was detected only a few times. The chain employs TRBV9 and TRBJ1-4; D is unresolved. V dropped 4 bases and J dropped 3 bases, with 13 bases sitting between them. Germline V gene lookup returns CDR1 SGDLS and CDR2 YYNGEE. The CDR3 sequence is 15 residues long. Here the CDR3 reads CASSQDPLANEKLFF. The DNA for the CDR3 is TGTGCCAGCAGCCAAGATCCGTTAGCTAATGAAAAACTGTTTTTT.

The table lists this clonotype with a few counts. The chain carries TRBV12-3 or TRBV12-4 and TRBJ1-1; D perhaps matches TRBD1 (6 bases). Trimming shortened V by 3 bases and J by 4 bases, and 12 bases separated the two germline ends. The CDR3 consists of 14 residues. The CDR3 reads CASSLGGGTTEAFF. CDR3 in DNA: TGTGCCAGCAGTTTGGGAGGGGGGACCACTGAAGCTTTCTTT.

V usage is TRBV20-1 and J usage is TRBJ1-5; D perhaps matches TRBD1 (6 bases). This CDR3 has 18 amino acids. CDR1 and CDR2 from the germline V gene are DFQATT and SNEGSKA (reference sequence). V lost 4 bases to trimming and J lost 2 bases, with 24 bases between them. The CDR3 DNA is TGCAGTGCTACCCTGACAGGACAAGCCAGTAGGGGCAATCAGCCCCAGCATTTT. It specifies CSATLTGQASRGNQPQHF.

This clonotype was seen a few times. The chain links TRBV30 to TRBJ2-5; weak D call: TRBD2 (7 bases). This CDR3 is 12 amino acids long. Looked up from germline, CDR1 is GTSNPN and CDR2 is SVGIG (reference sequence). Trimming took off 4 bases at V and 4 bases at J, with 10 bases between the two ends. CDR3 amino acids: CAWTAGAETQYF. CDR3 coding DNA: TGTGCCTGGACCGCGGGGGCAGAGACCCAGTACTTC.

Within the sample, this clonotype is medium-sized. The V gene is TRBV19, the J gene TRBJ1-5; TRBD1 matches 8 bases. The V gene end was trimmed by 6 bases and the J gene end by 4 bases; junction bases not matched to a gene: 5. CDR3 length equals 14 residues. Germline V gives CDR1 LNHDA, CDR2 SQIVND (reference sequence). The CDR3 protein is CASSPGTGNQPQHF. The CDR3 DNA reads TGTGCCAGTAGCCCCGGGACAGGTAATCAGCCCCAGCATTTT. The whole variable domain, remainder taken from reference TRBV19 and TRBJ1-5, is DGGITQSPKYLFRKEGQNVTLSCEQNLNHDAMYWYRQDPGQGLRLIYYSQIVNDFQKGDIAEGYSVSREKKESFPLTVTSAQKNPTAFYLCASSPGTGNQPQHFGDGTRLSIL.